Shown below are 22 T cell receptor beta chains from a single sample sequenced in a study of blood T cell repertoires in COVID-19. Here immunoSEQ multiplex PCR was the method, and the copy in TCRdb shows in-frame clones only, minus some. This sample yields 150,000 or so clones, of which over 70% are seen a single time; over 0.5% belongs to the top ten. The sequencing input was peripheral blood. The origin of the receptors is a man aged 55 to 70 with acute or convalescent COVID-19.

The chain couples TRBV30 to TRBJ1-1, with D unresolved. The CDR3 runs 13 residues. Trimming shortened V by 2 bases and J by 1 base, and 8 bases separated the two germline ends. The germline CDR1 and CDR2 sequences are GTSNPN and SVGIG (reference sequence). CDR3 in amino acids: CAWSIYRNTEAFF. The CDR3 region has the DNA TGTGCCTGGAGTATATACAGGAACACTGAAGCTTTCTTT.

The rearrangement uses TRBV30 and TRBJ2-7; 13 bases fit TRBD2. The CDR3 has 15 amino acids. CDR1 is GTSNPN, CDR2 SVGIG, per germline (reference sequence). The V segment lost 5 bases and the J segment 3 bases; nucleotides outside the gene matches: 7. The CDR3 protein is CAWGKGLAGNYEQYF. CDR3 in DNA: TGTGCCTGGGGGAAGGGACTAGCGGGGAACTACGAGCAGTACTTC.

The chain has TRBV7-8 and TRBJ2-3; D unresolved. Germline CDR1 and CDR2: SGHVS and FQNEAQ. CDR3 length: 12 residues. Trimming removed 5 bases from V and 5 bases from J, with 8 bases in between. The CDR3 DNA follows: TGTGCCAGCAGCCGGGCCCGAGATACGCAGTATTTT. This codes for CASSRARDTQYF.

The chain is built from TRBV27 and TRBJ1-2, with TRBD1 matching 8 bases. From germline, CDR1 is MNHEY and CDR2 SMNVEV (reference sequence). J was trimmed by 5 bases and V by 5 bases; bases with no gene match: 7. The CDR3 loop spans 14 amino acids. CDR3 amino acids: CASSTIDRGYGYTF. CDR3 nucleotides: TGTGCCAGCAGTACCATTGACAGGGGTTATGGCTACACCTTC.

The chain's CDR3 is CASSSTSGSSYEQYF. The CDR3 nucleotides are TGTGCCAGCAGCTCGACTAGCGGGAGCTCCTACGAGCAGTACTTC. V is TRBV7-2 and J is TRBJ2-7; 12 positions match TRBD2. J lost 0 bases, V lost 4 bases, and 1 base had no gene match. CDR1 is SGHTA and CDR2 is FQGNSA in the germline V gene. The CDR3 totals 15 residues.

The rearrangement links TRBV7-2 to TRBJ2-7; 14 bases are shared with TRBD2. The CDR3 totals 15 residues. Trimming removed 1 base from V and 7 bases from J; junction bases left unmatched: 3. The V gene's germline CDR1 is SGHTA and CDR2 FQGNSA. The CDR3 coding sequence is TGTGCCAGCAGCTTAGGGACTAGCGGGGGGTGGGAGCAGTACTTC. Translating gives CASSLGTSGGWEQYF.

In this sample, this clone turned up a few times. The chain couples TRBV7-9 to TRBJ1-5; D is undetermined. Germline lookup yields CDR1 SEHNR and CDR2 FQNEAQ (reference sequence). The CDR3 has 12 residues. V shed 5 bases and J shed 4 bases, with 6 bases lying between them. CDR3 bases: TGTGCCAGCAGCCAGGATAATCAGCCCCAGCATTTT. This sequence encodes CASSQDNQPQHF.

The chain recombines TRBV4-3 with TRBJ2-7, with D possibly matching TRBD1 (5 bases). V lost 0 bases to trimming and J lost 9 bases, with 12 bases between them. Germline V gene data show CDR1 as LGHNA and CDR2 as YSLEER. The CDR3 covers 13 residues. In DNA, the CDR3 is TGCGCCAGCAGCCAAGAGCCAGGGCGTCGGCAGTACTTC. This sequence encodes CASSQEPGRRQYF.

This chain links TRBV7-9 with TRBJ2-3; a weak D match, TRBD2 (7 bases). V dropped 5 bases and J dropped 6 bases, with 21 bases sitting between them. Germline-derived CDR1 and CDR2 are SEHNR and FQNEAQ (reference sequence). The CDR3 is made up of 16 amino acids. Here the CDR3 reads CASSGRFAGAGDTQYF. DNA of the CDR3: TGTGCCAGCAGCGGGAGATTTGCGGGGGCCGGGGATACGCAGTATTTT.

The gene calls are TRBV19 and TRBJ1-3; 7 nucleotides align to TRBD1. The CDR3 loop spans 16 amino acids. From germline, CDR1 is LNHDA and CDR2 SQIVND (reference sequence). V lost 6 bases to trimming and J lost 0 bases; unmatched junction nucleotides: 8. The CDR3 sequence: CASSPQGTSSGNTIYF. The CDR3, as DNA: TGTGCCAGTAGCCCACAGGGGACCAGCTCTGGAAACACCATATATTTT.

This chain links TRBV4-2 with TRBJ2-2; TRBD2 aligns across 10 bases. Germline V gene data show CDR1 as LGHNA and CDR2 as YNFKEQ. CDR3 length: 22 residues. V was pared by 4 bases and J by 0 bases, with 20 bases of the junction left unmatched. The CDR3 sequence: CASSPHQPVSGGAVSNTGELFF. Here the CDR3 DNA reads TGTGCCAGCAGCCCCCATCAGCCGGTCAGCGGGGGGGCCGTCTCGAACACCGGGGAGCTGTTTTTT.

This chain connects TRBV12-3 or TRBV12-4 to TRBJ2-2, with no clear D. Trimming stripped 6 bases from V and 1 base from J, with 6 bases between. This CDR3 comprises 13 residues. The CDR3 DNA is TGTGCCAGCAGGCGACTGAACACCGGGGAGCTGTTTTTT. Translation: CASRRLNTGELFF.

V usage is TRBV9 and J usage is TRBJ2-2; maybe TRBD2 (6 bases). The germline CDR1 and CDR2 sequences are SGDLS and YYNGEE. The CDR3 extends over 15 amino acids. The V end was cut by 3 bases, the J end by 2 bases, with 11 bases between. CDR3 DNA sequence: TGTGCCAGCAGCGCCCGGGACTTAAACACCGGGGAGCTGTTTTTT. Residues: CASSARDLNTGELFF.

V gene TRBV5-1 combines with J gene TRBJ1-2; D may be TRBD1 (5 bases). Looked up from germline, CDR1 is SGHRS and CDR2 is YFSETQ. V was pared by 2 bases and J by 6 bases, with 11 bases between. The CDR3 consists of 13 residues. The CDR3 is CASSLGGVDGYTF. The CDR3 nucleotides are TGCGCCAGCAGCTTAGGAGGGGTGGATGGCTACACCTTC.

The CDR3 bases are TGTGCCAGCAGTGAATTAGGGACAGGGGGCACCGGGGAGCTGTTTTTT. Encoded protein: CASSELGTGGTGELFF. This chain links TRBV25-1 with TRBJ2-2, with 11 positions matching TRBD1. Germline assignment: CDR1 MGHDK and CDR2 SYGVNS. Trimming cost V 1 base and J 4 bases; bases outside gene matches: 2. This CDR3 is built from 16 residues.

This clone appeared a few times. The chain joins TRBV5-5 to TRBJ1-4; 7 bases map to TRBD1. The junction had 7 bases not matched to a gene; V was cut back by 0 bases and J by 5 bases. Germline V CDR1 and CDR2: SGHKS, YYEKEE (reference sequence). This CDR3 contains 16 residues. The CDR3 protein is CASSLGGQAGNEKLFF. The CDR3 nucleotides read TGTGCCAGCAGCTTGGGCGGACAGGCGGGAAATGAAAAACTGTTTTTT.

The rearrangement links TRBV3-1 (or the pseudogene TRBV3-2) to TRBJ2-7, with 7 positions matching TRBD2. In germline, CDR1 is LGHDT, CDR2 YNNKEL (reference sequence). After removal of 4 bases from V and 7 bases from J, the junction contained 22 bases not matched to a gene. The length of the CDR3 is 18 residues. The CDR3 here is CASSPREEVREGFREQYF. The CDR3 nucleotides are TGTGCCAGCAGCCCGAGGGAAGAGGTCAGGGAGGGGTTTCGGGAGCAGTACTTC.

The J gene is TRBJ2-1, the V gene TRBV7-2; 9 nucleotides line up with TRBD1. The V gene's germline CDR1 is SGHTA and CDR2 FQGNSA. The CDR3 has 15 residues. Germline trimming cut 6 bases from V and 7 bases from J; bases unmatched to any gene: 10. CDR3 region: CASRPQGAGGNEQFF. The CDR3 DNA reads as TGTGCCAGCAGACCACAGGGGGCAGGTGGGAATGAGCAGTTCTTC. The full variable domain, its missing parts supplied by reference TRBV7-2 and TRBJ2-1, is GAGVSQSPSNKVTEKGKDVELRCDPISGHTALYWYRQSLGQGLEFLIYFQGNSAPDKSGLPSDRFSAERTGGSVSTLTIQRTQQEDSAVYLCASRPQGAGGNEQFFGPGTRLTVL.

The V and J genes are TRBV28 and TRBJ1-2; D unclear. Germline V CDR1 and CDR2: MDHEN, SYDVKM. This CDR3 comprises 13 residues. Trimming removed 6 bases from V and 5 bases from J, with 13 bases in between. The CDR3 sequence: CASRYTLTYGYTF. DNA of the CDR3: TGTGCCAGCAGATATACCCTTACTTATGGCTACACCTTC.

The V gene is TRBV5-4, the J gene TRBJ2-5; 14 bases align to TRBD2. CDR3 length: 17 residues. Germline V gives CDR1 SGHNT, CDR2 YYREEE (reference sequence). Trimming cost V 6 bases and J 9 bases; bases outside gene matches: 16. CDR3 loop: CASTPGGTSGRVGAQYF. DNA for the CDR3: TGTGCCAGCACCCCCGGAGGGACTAGCGGGAGAGTAGGGGCCCAGTACTTC.

The CDR3 loop is CASSPTGWSNEKLFF. CDR3 nucleotides: TGCGCCAGCAGCCCCACGGGGTGGTCTAATGAAAAACTGTTTTTT. The chain employs TRBV5-1 and TRBJ1-4, with unresolved D. V was shortened by 4 bases and J by 3 bases, with 13 bases between the two germline ends. CDR1 and CDR2 (germline): SGHRS, YFSETQ. This CDR3 contains 15 residues.

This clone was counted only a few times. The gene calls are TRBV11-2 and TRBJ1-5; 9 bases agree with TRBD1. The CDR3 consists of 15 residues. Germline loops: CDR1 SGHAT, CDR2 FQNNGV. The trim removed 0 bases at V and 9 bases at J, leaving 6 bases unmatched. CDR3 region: CASSLDTGGVGPQHF. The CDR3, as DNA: TGTGCCAGCAGCTTAGATACAGGGGGCGTGGGGCCCCAGCATTTT. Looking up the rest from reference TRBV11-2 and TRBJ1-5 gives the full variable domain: EAGVAQSPRYKIIEKRQSVAFWCNPISGHATLYWYQQILGQGPKLLIQFQNNGVVDDSQLPKDRFSAERLKGVDSTLKIQPAKLEDSAVYLCASSLDTGGVGPQHFGDGTRLSIL.